Listed below are T cell receptor beta chains from one sample, sequenced in a study of control samples from healthy donors and cancer patients. TCRdb keeps only in-frame clones here, not all; method: immunoSEQ multiplex PCR. The table has 130,000 or so clones, roughly 90% seen once. Sequencing used blood. Receptor source: a man between 50 and 59 years old in good health. Both conserved end residues are trimmed from each CDR3. The order of the fields is CDR3 length, V gene, clone size, J gene, D gene, CDR3 protein. A D gene is named only where the DNA matches it firmly. For some rows the clone size is stated as once, few or many, or as a class when expanded; others skip it.

>11|TRBV19|NA|TRBJ1-1|NA
ASSGGMNTEAF
>14|TRBV7-2|NA|TRBJ2-1|NA
ASNIVGGPSYNEQF
>14|TRBV7-6|NA|TRBJ2-5|NA
ASSLVRRLARETQY
>12|TRBV5-1|NA|TRBJ2-7|NA
ASSLEGRSYEQY
>16|TRBV7-2|NA|TRBJ2-6|TRBD1
ASSIPGQGANGANVLT
>11|TRBV29-1|NA|TRBJ1-2|NA
SGSQGIDYGYT
>13|TRBV27|NA|TRBJ2-3|NA
ASRPGAILTDTQY
>15|TRBV7-9|NA|TRBJ2-1|TRBD2
ASSLEPGLAANNEQF
>18|TRBV27|once|TRBJ2-1|TRBD1
ASSILRGQGPESPRHEQF
>13|TRBV7-6|NA|TRBJ2-5|NA
ASSPQLAEQETQY
>11|TRBV5-6|NA|TRBJ1-5|NA
ASSLEGDRPQH
>13|TRBV7-9|NA|TRBJ2-5|NA
ASSPEGDPGRGEY
>12|TRBV18|NA|TRBJ1-1|NA
ASSPTAGDTEAF
>11|TRBV19|once|TRBJ2-3|TRBD1
ASTQGVTDTQY
>13|TRBV18|NA|TRBJ2-7|TRBD1
ASSPRTGPSYEQY
>11|TRBV27|NA|TRBJ1-5|NA
ASSLGVNQPQH
>13|TRBV7-9|NA|TRBJ2-5|NA
ASSFGGPGQETQY
>16|TRBV3-1/TRBV3-2|NA|TRBJ1-4|TRBD1
ASSQARTGLATNEKLF
>15|TRBV7-2|NA|TRBJ2-1|TRBD2
ASSPSGLAGGPIEQF
>10|TRBV19|NA|TRBJ2-7|NA
ASSGARGEQY
>7|TRBV20-1|once|TRBJ2-5|NA
SASDRTN
>11|TRBV7-2|NA|TRBJ2-7|NA
ASSEDNSYEQY
>11|TRBV30|NA|TRBJ1-5|NA
AWSVSPGQPQH
>13|TRBV6-5|NA|TRBJ1-4|TRBD1
ASSYLGQEDEKLF
>13|TRBV5-1|NA|TRBJ1-6|TRBD1
ASTSRDSRNSPLH